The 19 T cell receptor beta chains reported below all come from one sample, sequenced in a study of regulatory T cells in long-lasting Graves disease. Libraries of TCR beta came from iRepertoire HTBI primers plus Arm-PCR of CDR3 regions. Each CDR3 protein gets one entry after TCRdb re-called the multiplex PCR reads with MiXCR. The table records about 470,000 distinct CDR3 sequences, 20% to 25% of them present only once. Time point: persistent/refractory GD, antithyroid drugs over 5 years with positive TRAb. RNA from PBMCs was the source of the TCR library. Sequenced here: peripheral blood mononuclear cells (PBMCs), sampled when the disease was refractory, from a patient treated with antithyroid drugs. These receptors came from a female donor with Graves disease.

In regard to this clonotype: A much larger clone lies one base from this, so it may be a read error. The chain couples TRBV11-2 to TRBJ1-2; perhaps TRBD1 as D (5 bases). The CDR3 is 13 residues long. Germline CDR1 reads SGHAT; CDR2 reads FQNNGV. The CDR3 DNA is TGTGCCAGCAGCCCCAGGGTAGGGGTCGGCTACGCCTTC. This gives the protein CASSPRVGVGYAF.

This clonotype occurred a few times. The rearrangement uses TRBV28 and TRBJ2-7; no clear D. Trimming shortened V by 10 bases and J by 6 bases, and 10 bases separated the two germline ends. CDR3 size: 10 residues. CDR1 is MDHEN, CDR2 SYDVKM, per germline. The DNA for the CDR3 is TGTGCCACCGGGCCCTCCGAGCAGTACTTC. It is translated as CATGPSEQYF. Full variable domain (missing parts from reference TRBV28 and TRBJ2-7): DVKVTQSSRYLVKRTGEKVFLECVQDMDHENMFWYRQDPGLGLRLIYFSYDVKMKEKGDIPEGYSVSREKKERFSLILESASTNQTSMYLCATGPSEQYFGPGTRLTVT.

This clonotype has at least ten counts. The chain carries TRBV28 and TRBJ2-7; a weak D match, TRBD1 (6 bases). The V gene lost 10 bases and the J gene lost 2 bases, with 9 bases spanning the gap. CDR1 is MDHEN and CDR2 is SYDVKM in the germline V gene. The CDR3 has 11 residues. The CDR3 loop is CATQGTYEQYF. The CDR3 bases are TGTGCCACGCAGGGGACCTACGAGCAGTACTTC.

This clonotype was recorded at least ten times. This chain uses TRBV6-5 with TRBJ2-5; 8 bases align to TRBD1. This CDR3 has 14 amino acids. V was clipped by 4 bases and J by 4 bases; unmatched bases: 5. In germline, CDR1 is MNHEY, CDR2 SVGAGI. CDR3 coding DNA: TGTGCCAGCAGTTGGTCGACAGGGGCAGAGACCCAGTACTTC. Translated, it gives CASSWSTGAETQYF.

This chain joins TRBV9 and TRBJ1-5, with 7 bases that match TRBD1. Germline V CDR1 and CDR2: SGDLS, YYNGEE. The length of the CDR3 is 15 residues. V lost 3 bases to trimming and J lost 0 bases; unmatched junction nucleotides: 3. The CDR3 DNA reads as TGTGCCAGCAGCGCCACAGGGGATAGCAATCAGCCCCAGCATTTT. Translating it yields CASSATGDSNQPQHF.

The CDR3 DNA reads TGCGCCAGCAGCCAAGCCGGGACAGCCGACACTGAAGCTTTCTTT. It codes for CASSQAGTADTEAFF. The chain is built from TRBV4-3 and TRBJ1-1; 7 nucleotides align to TRBD1. Germline lookup yields CDR1 LGHNA and CDR2 YSLEER. This CDR3 is built from 15 residues. V was clipped by 1 base and J by 3 bases; unmatched bases: 5.

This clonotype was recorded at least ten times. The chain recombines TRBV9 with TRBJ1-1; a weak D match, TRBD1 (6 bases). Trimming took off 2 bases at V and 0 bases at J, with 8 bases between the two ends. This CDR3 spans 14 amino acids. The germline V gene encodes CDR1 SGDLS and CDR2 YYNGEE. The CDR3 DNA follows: TGTGCCAGCAGCGTCGGACAGCTGAACACTGAAGCTTTCTTT. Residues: CASSVGQLNTEAFF.

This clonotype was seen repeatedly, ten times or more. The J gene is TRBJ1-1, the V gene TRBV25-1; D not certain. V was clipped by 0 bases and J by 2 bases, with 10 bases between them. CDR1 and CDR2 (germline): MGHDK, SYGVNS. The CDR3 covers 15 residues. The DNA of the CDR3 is TGTGCCAGCAGTGAATATGGCTCGGCCAACACTGAAGCTTTCTTT. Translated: CASSEYGSANTEAFF.

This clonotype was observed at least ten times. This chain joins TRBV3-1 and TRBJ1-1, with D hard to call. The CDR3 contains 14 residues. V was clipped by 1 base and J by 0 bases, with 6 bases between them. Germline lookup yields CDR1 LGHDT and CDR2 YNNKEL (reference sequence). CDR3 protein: CASSQGNMNTEAFF. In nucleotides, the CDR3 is TGTGCCAGCAGCCAAGGCAACATGAACACTGAAGCTTTCTTT. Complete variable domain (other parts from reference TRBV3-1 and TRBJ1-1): DTAVSQTPKYLVTQMGNDKSIKCEQNLGHDTMYWYKQDSKKFLKIMFSYNNKELIINETVPNRFSPKSPDKAHLNLHINSLELGDSAVYFCASSQGNMNTEAFFGQGTRLTVV.

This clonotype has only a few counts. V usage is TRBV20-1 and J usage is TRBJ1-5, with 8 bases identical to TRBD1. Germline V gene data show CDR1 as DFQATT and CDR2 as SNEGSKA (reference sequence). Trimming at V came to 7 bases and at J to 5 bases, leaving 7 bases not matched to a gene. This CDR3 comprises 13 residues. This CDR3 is CSGWTGKHQPQHF. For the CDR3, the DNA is TGCAGTGGTTGGACAGGGAAGCATCAGCCCCAGCATTTT.

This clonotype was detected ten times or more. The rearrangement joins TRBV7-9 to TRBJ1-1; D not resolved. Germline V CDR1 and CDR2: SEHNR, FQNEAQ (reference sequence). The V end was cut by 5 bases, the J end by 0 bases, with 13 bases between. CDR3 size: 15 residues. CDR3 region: CASSPLPGVNTEAFF. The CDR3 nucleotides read TGTGCCAGCAGCCCCCTACCCGGGGTGAACACTGAAGCTTTCTTT.

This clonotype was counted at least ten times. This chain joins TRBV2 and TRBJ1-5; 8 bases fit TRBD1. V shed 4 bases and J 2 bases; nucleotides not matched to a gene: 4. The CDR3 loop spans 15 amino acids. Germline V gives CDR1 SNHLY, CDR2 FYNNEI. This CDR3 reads CASSGDRNGNQPQHF. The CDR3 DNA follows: TGTGCCAGCAGTGGGGACAGGAATGGCAATCAGCCCCAGCATTTT.

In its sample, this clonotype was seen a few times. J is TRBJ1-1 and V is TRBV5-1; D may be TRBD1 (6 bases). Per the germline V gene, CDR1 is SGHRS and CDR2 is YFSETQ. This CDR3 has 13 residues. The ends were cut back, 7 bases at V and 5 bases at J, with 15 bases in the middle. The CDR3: CASHPGQGTEAFF. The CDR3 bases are TGCGCCAGCCACCCGGGGCAGGGGACTGAAGCTTTCTTT.

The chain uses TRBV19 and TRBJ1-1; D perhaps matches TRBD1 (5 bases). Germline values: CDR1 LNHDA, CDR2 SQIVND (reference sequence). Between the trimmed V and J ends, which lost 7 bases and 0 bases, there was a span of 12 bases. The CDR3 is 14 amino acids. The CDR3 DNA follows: TGTGCCAGTATAGGGGCAAAGATGAACACTGAAGCTTTCTTT. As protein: CASIGAKMNTEAFF.

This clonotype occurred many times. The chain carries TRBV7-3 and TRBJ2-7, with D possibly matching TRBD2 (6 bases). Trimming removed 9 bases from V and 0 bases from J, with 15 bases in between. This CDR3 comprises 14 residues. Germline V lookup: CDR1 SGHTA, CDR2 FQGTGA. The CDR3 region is CASTTRDHSYEQYF. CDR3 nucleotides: TGTGCCAGTACAACGCGGGACCACTCCTACGAGCAGTACTTC.

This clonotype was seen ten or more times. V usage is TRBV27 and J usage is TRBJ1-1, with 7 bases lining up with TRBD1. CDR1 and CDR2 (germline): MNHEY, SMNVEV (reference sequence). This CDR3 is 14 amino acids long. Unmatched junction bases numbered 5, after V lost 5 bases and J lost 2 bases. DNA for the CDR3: TGTGCCAGCAGTACCACAGGGGCCAACACTGAAGCTTTCTTT. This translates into CASSTTGANTEAFF.

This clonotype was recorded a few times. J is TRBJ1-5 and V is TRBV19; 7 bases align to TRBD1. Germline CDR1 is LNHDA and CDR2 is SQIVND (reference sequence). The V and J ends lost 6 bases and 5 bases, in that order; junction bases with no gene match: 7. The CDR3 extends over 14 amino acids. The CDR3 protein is CASSSDRRDQPQHF. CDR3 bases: TGTGCCAGTAGCTCGGACAGGAGGGATCAGCCCCAGCATTTT.

CDR3 bases: TGTGCCAGCTCTCTCGGGACAGGTTACGGCGAGCAGTACTTC. This gives the protein CASSLGTGYGEQYF. J is TRBJ2-7 and V is TRBV18; 8 bases are shared with TRBD1. With V trimmed by 6 bases and J by 6 bases, 10 bases remained unmatched. CDR1 and CDR2 from the germline V gene are KGHSH and LQKENI. The CDR3 is 14 residues long.

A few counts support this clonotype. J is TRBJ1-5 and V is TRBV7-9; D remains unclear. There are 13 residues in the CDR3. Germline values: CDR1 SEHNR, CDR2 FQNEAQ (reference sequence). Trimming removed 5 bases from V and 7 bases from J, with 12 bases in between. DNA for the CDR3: TGTGCCAGCAGCCGTCTTGGGGAACAGCCCCAGCATTTT. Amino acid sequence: CASSRLGEQPQHF.